One TCR beta chain is described in this entry. The record originates from a study of blood T cell repertoires in COVID-19. Germline CDR1 and CDR2: SGHNT and YYREEE (reference sequence). V gave up 4 bases and J gave up 5 bases, with 13 bases separating them. The CDR3 spans 13 residues. Original analysis: Estimates of nucleated cell counts were drawn from the amplification of reference gene primers. Generated by immunoSEQ multiplex PCR, the TCRdb table keeps only in-frame clones and is missing some. The D gene and trimming were derived from the DNA, and the V and J assignments and clone size from that table. The profile covers 100,000 to 120,000 clones, with just over 85% appearing a single time and 2% to 2.5% taken by the ten largest.

Sequencing was carried out using peripheral blood. The gene calls are TRBV5-4 and TRBJ2-7, with D hard to call. This TCR was sampled from a human donor in a cohort sampled during active COVID-19. The CDR3 protein is CASSSPLEDEQYF. The DNA for the CDR3 is TGTGCCAGCAGCAGCCCGCTTGAGGACGAGCAGTACTTC.